Detailed here is one TCR beta chain. Its specificity is unknown. Per germline, CDR1 KGHSH and CDR2 LQKENI. Trimming took 6 bases from V and 4 from J, leaving 15 bases between them. This CDR3 contains 14 residues. Single viable CD3+CD4+CD8-CD45RO+ cells were sorted as the memory CD4+ T cells. Total CD4+ T cells were enriched by CD4 positive selection. These data belong to a study of memory CD4+ T cells and cytomegalovirus serostatus. Per the original data handling: Out-of-frame sequences were removed, leaving a few million distinct TCRbeta sequences. Clones were sequenced by immunoSEQ multiplex PCR, and TCRdb holds only the in-frame ones, with some missing. Clone size and V and J calls were adopted from that table, with D and trimming inferred from the DNA. The table lists fewer than 50,000 clones, 76% of them singletons. Study conclusions and caveats: Suggested: most of the CMV-linked TCR signature lies in CD4+ memory cells. About 40% of the roughly 150 known CMV-associated TCRbeta sequences appeared in CD4+ memory.

The chain links TRBV18 to TRBJ1-2; no clear D. The clonotype comes from an adult in good health and CMV-seronegative. The sequencing input was memory CD4+ T cells from blood. CDR3 amino acids: CASSPDPAGYGYTF. In DNA form, the CDR3 reads TGTGCCAGCTCCCCGGACCCGGCCGGCTATGGCTACACCTTC.